Listed below are T cell receptor beta chains from one sample, sequenced in a study of blood T cell repertoires in COVID-19. The repertoire was sequenced with immunoSEQ multiplex PCR; TCRdb's copy has only in-frame clones and lacks some. This table holds 150,000 or so clones, 75% to 85% found once. What was sequenced was PBMCs or T cells enriched from blood (not recorded which). The receptors were gathered from a man in his forties who had recovered from COVID-19. Each CDR3 is given with its conserved first and last residue. The D gene is left open where the match is weak. Rows give clone size only sometimes, using once, few, many, or a class for an expanded clone.

>TRBD2|.|TRBV27|TRBJ2-3
CASTPVAGGNTDTQYF
TGTGCCAGCACCCCTGTAGCGGGGGGAAACACAGATACGCAGTATTTT
>.|few|TRBV10-3|TRBJ2-7
CAVSGHSSYEQYF
TGTGCCGTCTCCGGCCACAGCTCCTACGAGCAGTACTTC
>.|.|TRBV2|TRBJ1-1
CASSALTVNTEAFF
TGTGCCAGCAGTGCACTGACAGTGAACACTGAAGCTTTCTTT
>.|.|TRBV5-4|TRBJ1-1
CASRPDPGGVVTEAFF
TGTGCCAGCAGGCCCGATCCTGGAGGGGTAGTCACTGAAGCTTTCTTT
>.|.|TRBV5-1|TRBJ2-1
CASSAGQYNEQFF
TGCGCCAGCAGCGCGGGACAGTACAATGAGCAGTTCTTC
>TRBD1|.|TRBV27|TRBJ1-2
CASRRTGGAAYGYTF
TGTGCCAGCAGAAGGACAGGGGGCGCGGCCTATGGCTACACCTTC
>.|.|TRBV20-1|TRBJ1-2
CSASYSGTNYGYTF
TGCAGTGCTAGTTACAGCGGGACTAACTATGGCTACACCTTC
>TRBD1|once|TRBV5-6|TRBJ1-2
CASSPTGTGTLVNTF
TGTGCCAGCAGCCCTACCGGGACAGGGACACTCGTGAACACCTTC
>.|.|TRBV27|TRBJ1-2
CASSIGGPLNYGYTF
TGTGCCAGCAGCATCGGAGGGCCCCTTAACTATGGCTACACCTTC
>TRBD1|once|TRBV5-1|TRBJ1-5
CASSPGQGSYQPQHF
TGCGCCAGCAGCCCAGGACAGGGGAGTTATCAGCCCCAGCATTTT
>TRBD1|.|TRBV18|TRBJ2-1
CASSPGQGYNEQFF
TGTGCCAGCTCACCAGGACAGGGATACAATGAGCAGTTCTTC
>.|.|TRBV5-6|TRBJ1-4
CASSLEGAGHFNEKLFF
TGTGCCAGCAGCTTGGAGGGAGCGGGACACTTTAATGAAAAACTGTTTTTT
>TRBD1|.|TRBV7-6|TRBJ1-2
CASSLAGGNGYTF
TGTGCCAGCAGCTTAGCAGGGGGCAACGGCTACACCTTC
>.|.|TRBV4-2|TRBJ2-7
CASSLQNYEQYF
TGTGCCAGCAGCCTACAGAATTACGAGCAGTACTTC
>.|.|TRBV6-5|TRBJ2-7
CASSISVGGVYEQYF
TGTGCCAGCAGTATTAGCGTGGGGGGTGTTTACGAGCAGTACTTC
>.|.|TRBV6-5|TRBJ2-3
CASSFGTSTDTQYF
TGTGCCAGCAGCTTCGGGACTAGCACAGATACGCAGTATTTT
>TRBD1|.|TRBV6-7|TRBJ2-6
CASAEHPGRPGQGARGANVLTF
TGTGCCAGCGCTGAGCATCCCGGCCGACCGGGACAGGGGGCACGTGGGGCCAACGTCCTGACTTTC
>.|.|TRBV12-3/TRBV12-4|TRBJ1-2
CASSLGTLGYTF
TGTGCCAGCAGTTTAGGGACATTGGGCTACACCTTC
>TRBD1|few|TRBV9|TRBJ2-7
CASSAATGVQDEQYF
TGTGCCAGCAGCGCAGCCACAGGGGTTCAGGACGAGCAGTACTTC
>TRBD1|.|TRBV3-1/TRBV3-2|TRBJ1-5
CASSPGTGNHQPQHF
TGTGCCAGCAGCCCCGGGACAGGGAACCATCAGCCCCAGCATTTT
>TRBD1|.|TRBV4-1|TRBJ1-5
CASSHYTGEGQPQHF
TGCGCCAGCAGCCATTACACAGGGGAAGGTCAGCCCCAGCATTTT
>TRBD1|.|TRBV10-3|TRBJ1-2
CAISPGGGDYGYTF
TGTGCCATCAGCCCCGGAGGGGGCGACTATGGCTACACCTTC
>TRBD1|.|TRBV6-5|TRBJ1-4
CASRGDSEKLFF
TGTGCCAGCAGGGGGGACAGTGAAAAACTGTTTTTT
>.|.|TRBV7-3|TRBJ1-6
CASSLSGNSPLHF
TGTGCCAGCAGCTTAAGCGGGAATTCACCCCTCCACTTT
>.|.|TRBV10-2|TRBJ2-7
CASSESEGYEQYF
TGCGCCAGCAGTGAGTCGGAGGGCTACGAGCAGTACTTC
>.|.|TRBV9|TRBJ1-6
CASSVGGGGYYNSPLHF
TGTGCCAGCAGTGTTGGCGGGGGCGGCTACTATAATTCACCCCTCCACTTT
>TRBD1|.|TRBV30|TRBJ2-7
CAWSVRTGAYEQYF
TGTGCCTGGAGTGTACGGACAGGGGCCTACGAGCAGTACTTC
>.|.|TRBV28|TRBJ1-2
CASSLAPRTVDGYTF
TGTGCCAGCAGTTTAGCCCCTAGGACAGTGGATGGCTACACCTTC
>.|.|TRBV3-1/TRBV3-2|TRBJ1-2
CASSPHGDYGYTF
TGTGCCAGCAGCCCCCACGGAGACTATGGCTACACCTTC
>.|.|TRBV2|TRBJ1-5
CASSEARVTLTPGNQPQHF
TGTGCCAGCAGTGAAGCGCGGGTGACGCTGACTCCGGGCAATCAGCCCCAGCATTTT
>TRBD1|.|TRBV12-5|TRBJ1-4
CASGPQGVATNEKLFF
TGTGCTAGTGGGCCTCAGGGGGTAGCAACTAATGAAAAACTGTTTTTT
>TRBD2|.|TRBV19|TRBJ2-3
CASSTLTSGGSLTAQYF
TGTGCCAGTAGTACCCTGACTAGCGGGGGCTCCCTTACGGCGCAGTATTTT
>TRBD1|once|TRBV5-1|TRBJ1-2
CASSLQGADGYTF
TGCGCCAGCAGCTTACAGGGGGCGGACGGCTACACCTTC
>TRBD1|once|TRBV19|TRBJ1-1
CASRIQGAEAFF
TGTGCCAGTAGAATACAGGGGGCTGAAGCTTTCTTT
>.|.|TRBV15|TRBJ1-3
CATSRGQYSGNTIYF
TGTGCCACCAGCAGAGGACAGTACTCTGGAAACACCATATATTTT
>TRBD1|few|TRBV6-5|TRBJ2-7
CASSGKQGSYEQYF
TGTGCCAGCAGCGGCAAACAGGGGTCCTACGAGCAGTACTTC
>.|.|TRBV6-5|TRBJ2-4
CASSYRAGQNIQYF
TGTGCCAGCAGTTACAGGGCGGGCCAAAACATTCAGTACTTC
>.|.|TRBV5-1|TRBJ1-1
CASSLASGRATEAFF
TGCGCCAGCAGCTTGGCGTCTGGGAGGGCCACTGAAGCTTTCTTT
>TRBD1|few|TRBV6-6|TRBJ1-2
CASSPRGDSVGLNYGYTF
TGTGCCAGCAGTCCCAGGGGGGACAGTGTGGGGCTTAACTATGGCTACACCTTC
>TRBD2|.|TRBV7-7|TRBJ2-1
CASTELAGVFYSDNEQFF
TGTGCCAGTACCGAGCTAGCGGGGGTGTTTTATTCCGACAATGAGCAGTTCTTC
>.|.|TRBV7-6|TRBJ1-2
CASSSPTGANYGYTF
TGTGCCAGCAGCTCGCCCACGGGAGCTAACTATGGCTACACCTTC
>.|.|TRBV19|TRBJ1-5
CASSPIKNQPQHF
TGTGCCAGTAGCCCTATAAAAAATCAGCCCCAGCATTTT
>.|.|TRBV5-1|TRBJ2-3
CASSRGGERADTQYF
TGCGCCAGCTCGCGGGGCGGGGAAAGAGCAGATACGCAGTATTTT
>TRBD1|.|TRBV7-6|TRBJ2-7
CASSPGGYEQYF
TGTGCCAGCAGCCCAGGGGGCTACGAGCAGTACTTC
>TRBD2|.|TRBV18|TRBJ2-3
CASSPLAGHTDTQYF
TGTGCCAGCTCACCACTAGCGGGGCACACAGATACGCAGTATTTT